This entry lists 7 T cell receptor beta chains sequenced from one sample in a study of T cells after yellow fever vaccination. MiXCR was run by TCRdb on the 5' RACE reads, yielding one entry per CDR3 protein. This table has hundreds of thousands of distinct CDR3 sequences, around 3.6% appearing once. This specimen consisted of PBMCs, obtained on the day of the yellow fever booster vaccination. These receptors were obtained from a man aged 18 to 29 who received the YFV17D yellow fever vaccine.

The rearrangement joins TRBV12-3 or TRBV12-4 to TRBJ1-2; TRBD1 matches 7 bases. The CDR3 is 14 residues long. Trimming cost V 5 bases and J 3 bases; bases outside gene matches: 6. CDR3 sequence (DNA): TGTGCCAGCAGTAGGACAGGATCTGACTATGGCTACACCTTC. As protein: CASSRTGSDYGYTF.

V is TRBV15 and J is TRBJ2-1; D gene uncertain. Germline CDR1 reads LNHNV; CDR2 reads YYDKDF (reference sequence). Between the trimmed V and J ends, which lost 0 bases and 3 bases, there was a span of 9 bases. This CDR3 comprises 15 residues. CDR3 residues: CATSRDRPGYNEQFF. CDR3 sequence (DNA): TGTGCCACCAGCAGAGATCGCCCAGGCTACAATGAGCAGTTCTTC. The whole variable domain, remainder taken from reference TRBV15 and TRBJ2-1, is DAMVIQNPRYQVTQFGKPVTLSCSQTLNHNVMYWYQQKSSQAPKLLFHYYDKDFNNEADTPDNFQSRRPNTSFCFLDIRSPGLGDTAMYLCATSRDRPGYNEQFFGPGTRLTVL.

This clonotype came up once. V gene TRBV24-1 combines with J gene TRBJ1-1; D is uncertain. The CDR3 has 15 residues. Germline CDR1 and CDR2: KGHDR and SFDVKD. V was trimmed by 5 bases and J by 5 bases, leaving 17 bases between them. The CDR3 DNA sequence: TGTGCCACCAGTGGACGCGGCGGGATAGAAACTGAAGCTTTCTTT. Translating gives CATSGRGGIETEAFF.

Ten or more counts support this clonotype. CDR3 in amino acids: CASSPDPVNYGYTF. The CDR3 coding sequence is TGTGCCAGCAGCCCTGACCCGGTTAACTATGGCTACACCTTC. This sequence joins TRBV12-3 or TRBV12-4 and TRBJ1-2; D gene ambiguous. The CDR3 is 14 amino acids. V lost 6 bases to trimming and J lost 1 base, with 12 bases between them.

The CDR3 sequence: CASSTWGFRAFF. As DNA, the CDR3 is TGTGCCAGCAGTACATGGGGCTTCCGGGCTTTCTTT. The chain has TRBV28 and TRBJ1-1; TRBD1 is a possible D gene (5 bases). Trimming stripped 5 bases from V and 11 bases from J, with 15 bases between. The CDR3 sequence is 12 residues long. The germline V gene encodes CDR1 MDHEN and CDR2 SYDVKM. Full variable domain (remainder filled in from reference TRBV28 and TRBJ1-1): DVKVTQSSRYLVKRTGEKVFLECVQDMDHENMFWYRQDPGLGLRLIYFSYDVKMKEKGDIPEGYSVSREKKERFSLILESASTNQTSMYLCASSTWGFRAFFGQGTRLTVV.

This clonotype showed up many times. The genes are TRBV6-6 and TRBJ2-7; 7 nucleotides agree with TRBD1. This CDR3 spans 13 amino acids. J gave up 0 bases and V 6 bases, and 2 bases lay outside the gene matches. From germline, CDR1 is MNHNY and CDR2 SVGAGI (reference sequence). The CDR3 here is CASSRQGSYEQYF. In DNA form, the CDR3 reads TGTGCCAGCAGCAGACAGGGCTCCTACGAGCAGTACTTC.

This clonotype was observed many times. This chain connects TRBV15 to TRBJ2-3; D call uncertain. The ends were cut back, 5 bases at V and 3 bases at J, with 9 bases in the middle. Per the germline V gene, CDR1 is LNHNV and CDR2 is YYDKDF (reference sequence). CDR3 size: 13 residues. CDR3 amino acids: CATSFSLTDTQYF. CDR3 nucleotides: TGTGCCACCAGCTTTTCCCTAACAGATACGCAGTATTTT. Together with reference TRBV15 and TRBJ2-3, the CDR3 gives the full variable domain: DAMVIQNPRYQVTQFGKPVTLSCSQTLNHNVMYWYQQKSSQAPKLLFHYYDKDFNNEADTPDNFQSRRPNTSFCFLDIRSPGLGDTAMYLCATSFSLTDTQYFGPGTRLTVL.